Given below is one T cell receptor beta chain in context. The sample is drawn from a study of control samples from healthy donors and cancer patients. Profiling relied on immunoSEQ multiplex PCR, and the TCRdb table lists in-frame clones only, not all of them. This sample has 75,000 to 100,000 clones, with about 90% found just once. Trimming cost V 4 bases and J 5 bases, with 15 bases left between them. The CDR3 has 14 amino acids. Germline V gives CDR1 SGDLS, CDR2 YYNGEE. This chain connects TRBV9 to TRBJ1-2, with D possibly being TRBD1 (5 bases). The sequence was obtained from a man aged 25-40 years in good health. The material sequenced was blood. The CDR3 spells CASSTSGSDYGYTF. CDR3 DNA: TGTGCCAGCAGCACCTCAGGGTCGGATTATGGCTACACCTTC.